The sequence of this T cell receptor beta chain was determined in a study of CXCR4 blockade with PD-1 therapy in pancreatic cancer. Profiled with immunoSEQ multiplex PCR; TCRdb holds only in-frame clones, not every one. The sample includes some 5,000 clones, 55% of them seen just once. As concerns this clone: Its antigen is undetermined. One end of the junction varies from germline; a read error may be responsible.

No neoadjuvant therapy was given before resection to the patients supplying these archived tumor blocks. Germline V lookup: CDR1 KGHSH, CDR2 LQKENI. The CDR3 length is 17 residues. Findings of the study overall: Intratumoral clonality (mean 0.14) exceeded healthy blood (roughly 0.05) but did not track survival.

V and J are TRBV18 and TRBJ2-2, with 11 bases fitting TRBD2. Source material: tumor tissue. This receptor was taken from a human donor with pancreatic ductal adenocarcinoma. Written as DNA, the CDR3 is TGTGCCAACTCAACCCTGACTAGCGGGGCCAACACCGGGGAGCTGTTTTTT. Translated, it gives CANSTLTSGANTGELFF. Combining the CDR3 with reference TRBV18 and TRBJ2-2 gives the whole variable domain NAGVMQNPRHLVRRRGQEARLRCSPMKGHSHVYWYRQLPEEGLKFMVYLQKENIIDESGMPKERFSAEFPKEGPSILRIQQVVRGDSAAYFCANSTLTSGANTGELFFGEGSRLTVL.